This entry lists 27 T cell receptor beta chains sequenced from one sample in a study of blood T cells in healthy people across ages. A second PCR of roughly 6 to 12 cycles used a sample-barcoded 5' primer and a J-beta primer mix. TCRdb analysed the 5' RACE reads with MiXCR anew, one entry per CDR3 protein. In the table there are 600,000 or so distinct CDR3 sequences, 20% to 25% of which are singletons. Source material: blood. The receptor set was obtained from a man aged 65 to 79 in good health.

This clonotype was found a few times. The chain recombines TRBV5-1 with TRBJ2-5, with D perhaps TRBD2 (5 bases). The J call may be mistaken, given a closer DNA end match to TRBJ2-1. Germline CDR1 SGHRS, CDR2 YFSETQ. The CDR3 extends over 14 amino acids. This CDR3 reads CASRLLLEGDEQFF. CDR3 DNA sequence: TGCGCCAGCAGGCTCCTCTTAGAGGGTGATGAGCAGTTCTTC.

This rearrangement joins TRBV14 to TRBJ2-1; D possibly corresponds to TRBD2 (5 bases). Trimming pared 4 bases from V and 7 bases from J, leaving 17 bases between. The germline CDR1 and CDR2 sequences are SGHDN and FVKESK. This CDR3 region has 15 residues. The CDR3 sequence: CASSREGIVSNEQFF. The CDR3 DNA follows: TGTGCCAGCAGCCGCGAGGGAATCGTCTCGAATGAGCAGTTCTTC.

The rearrangement uses TRBV20-1 and TRBJ2-7; D possibly corresponds to TRBD2 (6 bases). This CDR3 has 13 amino acids. Trimming shortened V by 1 base and J by 3 bases, and 10 bases separated the two germline ends. Germline CDR1 is DFQATT and CDR2 is SNEGSKA (reference sequence). CDR3 sequence (DNA): TGCAGTGCTAGAGGGTCGACTAGCTACGAGCAGTACTTC. Encoded protein: CSARGSTSYEQYF.

J is TRBJ2-5 and V is TRBV7-9, with 8 bases that match TRBD1. The J call may be wrong; the DNA end is better matched by TRBJ2-7. The CDR3 sequence is 15 residues long. Germline loops: CDR1 SEHNR, CDR2 FQNEAQ (reference sequence). The CDR3 protein is CASSLARGPIYEQYF. The CDR3 DNA follows: TGTGCCAGCAGCTTAGCCAGGGGGCCGATCTACGAGCAGTACTTC.

J is TRBJ2-5 and V is TRBV6-1; 7 positions agree with TRBD2. This CDR3 has 16 residues. Looked up from germline, CDR1 is MNHNS and CDR2 is SASEGT. The J segment lost 2 bases and the V segment lost 6 bases, leaving 12 bases of the junction unmatched. This CDR3 reads CASSKLAREGQETQYF. The CDR3 nucleotides are TGTGCCAGCAGCAAACTAGCGCGAGAGGGTCAAGAGACCCAGTACTTC.

This clonotype was seen more than once but under ten times. The chain combines TRBV29-1 with TRBJ2-5; 9 bases are a match to TRBD2. TRBJ2-7 matches the DNA end more closely, so the J call is doubtful. The germline CDR1 and CDR2 sequences are SQVTM and ANQGSEA. This CDR3 is built from 14 residues. DNA for the CDR3: TGCAGCGTTGAACTACTAGCGGGTTACTACGAGCAGTACTTC. Translated, it gives CSVELLAGYYEQYF.

This chain links TRBV4-1 with TRBJ2-2; D remains unclear. Germline values: CDR1 MGHRA, CDR2 YSYEKL. The V gene lost 2 bases and the J gene lost 2 bases, with 9 bases spanning the gap. The CDR3 length is 15 residues. DNA for the CDR3: TGCGCCAGCAGCCAAACCGGGTCTAACACCGGGGAGCTGTTTTTT. This codes for CASSQTGSNTGELFF.

The chain is built from TRBV7-6 and TRBJ2-5, with D perhaps TRBD2 (5 bases). The end of the DNA aligns better with TRBJ2-1, so the J call may be wrong. The CDR3 runs 14 residues. CDR1 and CDR2 (germline): SGHVS, FNYEAQ. The CDR3 loop is CASSREEAHVEQFF. CDR3 coding DNA: TGTGCCAGCAGCCGCGAGGAGGCGCATGTTGAGCAGTTCTTC.

V gene TRBV20-1 combines with J gene TRBJ2-5; 8 bases line up with TRBD2. Germline CDR1 DFQATT, CDR2 SNEGSKA (reference sequence). V shed 6 bases, J shed 12 bases, and the junction held 18 bases outside the gene matches. CDR3 size: 14 residues. The CDR3 nucleotides read TGCAGTGCAAAAATCCTAGCGGGCGTGGGGGCAGAGTACTTC. Amino acid sequence: CSAKILAGVGAEYF.

The genes are TRBV6-5 and TRBJ1-4; TRBD1 matches at 7 bases. This CDR3 is built from 15 residues. Germline V gives CDR1 MNHEY, CDR2 SVGAGI. Trimming at V came to 2 bases and at J to 8 bases, leaving 8 bases not matched to a gene. In DNA, the CDR3 is TGTGCCAGCAGTTACACCACAGGGGTAGGGGAAAAACTGTTTTTT. Amino acid sequence: CASSYTTGVGEKLFF.

About this clonotype itself: The germline gene is not matched at one end of the junction; a read error may be the cause. The chain carries TRBV3-1 and TRBJ2-3; TRBD2 matches 14 bases. Per germline, CDR1 LGHDT and CDR2 YNNKEL (reference sequence). The CDR3 extends over 18 amino acids. As DNA, the CDR3 is TGTGCCGGCAGCCAAATTGGGACTAGCGGGAGTCGCACAGATACGCAGTATTTT. It codes for CAGSQIGTSGSRTDTQYF.

This clonotype was found a few times. The rearrangement uses TRBV29-1 and TRBJ2-2, with TRBD2 matching over 11 bases. The CDR3 covers 14 residues. The V gene end was trimmed by 6 bases and the J gene end by 1 base; junction bases not matched to a gene: 1. CDR1 SQVTM and CDR2 ANQGSEA come from the germline V gene. CDR3 sequence (DNA): TGCAGCGTAGGGACTAGCGGGAACACCGGGGAGCTGTTTTTT. Translation gives CSVGTSGNTGELFF.

This clonotype was counted only a few times. An end of the junction differs from the germline gene, which may be a read error. The chain employs TRBV7-7 and TRBJ2-5; D ambiguous. The germline CDR1 and CDR2 sequences are SSHAT and FNYEAQ (reference sequence). The CDR3 is 14 residues long. CDR3 DNA sequence: TGTGCTAGCAGCTTGTCGGGTTACCAGGAGACCCAGTACTTC. This encodes CASSLSGYQETQYF.

The sample holds many counts of this clonotype. The chain combines TRBV12-3 or TRBV12-4 with TRBJ2-2; D not resolved. V lost 4 bases and J 1 base, leaving 1 base between the germline ends. This CDR3 contains 12 residues. The CDR3 DNA follows: TGTGCCAGCAGTTGGAACACCGGGGAGCTGTTTTTT. This gives the protein CASSWNTGELFF.

This clonotype was observed a handful of times. The chain has TRBV20-1 and TRBJ1-5; D is perhaps TRBD1 (6 bases). The CDR3 totals 18 residues. Trimming removed 0 bases at V and 0 bases at J, with 18 bases between. Germline assignment: CDR1 DFQATT and CDR2 SNEGSKA (reference sequence). CDR3 DNA sequence: TGCAGTGCTAGAGATCCCTCTGGACAGAGCTATAGCAATCAGCCCCAGCATTTT. Its protein product is CSARDPSGQSYSNQPQHF.

This clonotype was seen a single time. The CDR3 spells CASSLTESGNTIYF. CDR3 DNA: TGTGCCAGCAGCTTAACGGAATCGGGAAACACCATATATTTT. This chain joins TRBV7-9 and TRBJ1-3; D call uncertain. Trimming left V 2 bases short and J 4 bases short, with 9 bases between. Per the germline V gene, CDR1 is SEHNR and CDR2 is FQNEAQ (reference sequence). This CDR3 contains 14 residues.

This clonotype has a handful of counts. A junction boundary mismatches the germline segment, possibly from a read error. The rearrangement uses TRBV5-1 and TRBJ1-3; perhaps TRBD1 as D (5 bases). This CDR3 is built from 14 residues. The germline gives CDR1 SGHRS, CDR2 YFSETQ. Here the CDR3 DNA reads TGCGCCAGCGGCTTGAACAGGAAGGAGGACGCCATATATTTT. Translating it yields CASGLNRKEDAIYF.

The genes are TRBV27 and TRBJ2-5; D remains ambiguous. The J call may not be correct, given that the DNA end is closer to TRBJ2-7. The germline gives CDR1 MNHEY, CDR2 SMNVEV (reference sequence). This CDR3 spans 15 amino acids. The CDR3 loop reads CASSLSGIFPPEQYF. DNA for the CDR3: TGTGCCAGCAGTTTATCGGGGATATTCCCTCCCGAGCAGTACTTC.

The chain employs TRBV4-3 and TRBJ2-1, with D perhaps given as TRBD1 or TRBD2 (5 bases each). V was trimmed by 0 bases and J by 7 bases, leaving 22 bases between them. Per the germline V gene, CDR1 is LGHNA and CDR2 is YSLEER. CDR3 length: 18 amino acids. CDR3 protein: CASSQDPPIKRDQNEQFF. The CDR3 nucleotides are TGCGCCAGCAGCCAAGATCCCCCAATAAAAAGGGACCAGAATGAGCAGTTCTTC.

This clonotype has only a few counts. The V call is TRBV5-1, the J call TRBJ2-1; 7 bases map to TRBD1. Per the germline V gene, CDR1 is SGHRS and CDR2 is YFSETQ. This CDR3 region has 14 residues. Trimming removed 3 bases from V and 3 bases from J; junction bases left unmatched: 3. Here the CDR3 reads CASSSDRVYNEQFF. For the CDR3, the DNA is TGCGCCAGCAGCTCCGACAGGGTCTACAATGAGCAGTTCTTC.

The chain recombines TRBV7-2 with TRBJ2-4; 8 bases match TRBD2. CDR1 SGHTA and CDR2 FQGNSA come from the germline V gene. Trimming removed 1 base from V and 1 base from J; junction bases left unmatched: 9. The CDR3 runs 18 residues. The DNA of the CDR3 is TGTGCCAGCAGCTTAGTATCGAGCGGGAGTGGGGCCAAAAACATTCAGTACTTC. This codes for CASSLVSSGSGAKNIQYF.

The rearrangement links TRBV12-3 or TRBV12-4 to TRBJ1-2; D possibly corresponds to TRBD1 (5 bases). CDR3 size: 14 residues. V shed 4 bases and J shed 3 bases, with 12 bases lying between them. The CDR3 bases are TGTGCCAGCAGTTCCCGGGGGAGGGACTATGGCTACACCTTC. Translated: CASSSRGRDYGYTF.

This clonotype came up once. This sequence joins TRBV20-1 and TRBJ2-1; 7 nucleotides align to TRBD2. The CDR3 contains 19 residues. V was pared by 1 base and J by 3 bases, with 18 bases of the junction left unmatched. Germline loops: CDR1 DFQATT, CDR2 SNEGSKA (reference sequence). As DNA, the CDR3 is TGCAGTGCTAGAGCTATGGGGGGGGGAACGGGACTACACTACAATGAGCAGTTCTTC. Encoded protein: CSARAMGGGTGLHYNEQFF.

The V and J genes are TRBV6-5 and TRBJ1-6; D gene ambiguous. The CDR3 sequence is 15 residues long. CDR1 is MNHEY and CDR2 is SVGAGI in the germline V gene. V dropped 4 bases and J dropped 10 bases, with 17 bases sitting between them. The CDR3 spells CASSSNSGPDSPLHF. In DNA form, the CDR3 reads TGTGCCAGCAGTTCAAACAGTGGGCCGGACTCACCCCTCCACTTT.

The table lists this clonotype with many counts. The rearrangement uses TRBV20-1 and TRBJ2-7, with D uncertain. V was pared by 0 bases and J by 5 bases, with 17 bases between. The germline V gene has CDR1 DFQATT and CDR2 SNEGSKA (reference sequence). The CDR3 loop spans 15 amino acids. The CDR3 coding sequence is TGCAGTGCTAGAGATCGGCCCCTCCCCTCTAACGAGCAGTACTTC. As protein: CSARDRPLPSNEQYF.

CDR3 protein: CASSGTGHQETQYF. The CDR3 DNA reads as TGTGCCAGCAGCGGCACCGGCCATCAAGAGACCCAGTACTTC. This chain uses TRBV28 with TRBJ2-1; no firm D call. TRBJ2-5 explains the end of the DNA better; the J call may be wrong. The germline CDR1 and CDR2 sequences are MDHEN and SYDVKM. This CDR3 has 14 amino acids.

The table lists this clonotype with a few counts. This rearrangement joins TRBV5-1 to TRBJ2-5, with D unclear. CDR1 and CDR2 (germline): SGHRS, YFSETQ. This CDR3 region has 12 residues. With 4 bases removed from V and 0 bases from J, the gap between germline ends came to 4 bases. Here the CDR3 reads CASSGNQETQYF. CDR3 DNA: TGCGCCAGCAGCGGAAACCAAGAGACCCAGTACTTC.